The 13 T cell receptor beta chains given below trace back to one sample, sequenced in a study of response to subunit inactivated influenza vaccine. TCRdb re-called the RT-PCR reads with MiXCR, one entry per CDR3 protein. The table includes over 450,000 distinct CDR3 sequences, 10% to 15% detected once. Sequencing used PBMCs from blood, obtained roughly 48 days after vaccination. The receptors come from a man aged 50-60 years who received an inactivated influenza vaccine.

This chain connects TRBV5-1 to TRBJ2-5; TRBD1 agrees at 7 bases. CDR3 length: 15 amino acids. Losses at the gene ends were 4 bases for V and 5 bases for J; bases not matched to a gene: 11. Germline loops: CDR1 SGHRS, CDR2 YFSETQ. The CDR3, as DNA: TGCGCCAGCAGCATCGACAGGGTCGGTAGGGAGACCCAGTACTTC. This sequence encodes CASSIDRVGRETQYF.

This clonotype appeared a few times. The rearrangement joins TRBV27 to TRBJ1-2; D might be TRBD1 (6 bases). Germline V CDR1 and CDR2: MNHEY, SMNVEV (reference sequence). There are 16 residues in the CDR3. V lost 2 bases and J lost 4, with 17 bases in between. CDR3 sequence: CASSLSSRGQFYGYTF. The DNA of the CDR3 is TGTGCCAGCAGTTTAAGTTCGAGAGGACAGTTCTATGGCTACACCTTC.

This clonotype was counted a few times. The chain employs TRBV29-1 and TRBJ1-2, with D uncertain. This CDR3 has 12 amino acids. Germline V gene sequence: CDR1 SQVTM, CDR2 ANQGSEA. V lost 2 bases, J lost 10 bases, and 14 bases lay in between. Here the CDR3 reads CSVEPRSGDYTF. The CDR3 DNA follows: TGCAGCGTTGAACCCCGGTCGGGCGACTACACCTTC.

CDR3 loop: CSAREGDRVRPLHF. CDR3 coding DNA: TGCAGTGCTAGAGAGGGAGATCGTGTTAGACCCCTCCACTTT. The chain carries TRBV20-1 and TRBJ1-6; D not resolved. The germline V and J ends were trimmed by 0 bases and 12 bases, with 15 bases remaining between them. The CDR3 totals 14 residues. Germline V gene lookup returns CDR1 DFQATT and CDR2 SNEGSKA (reference sequence).

This clonotype has a handful of counts. The chain employs TRBV2 and TRBJ2-6; 10 bases align to TRBD1. This CDR3 region has 17 residues. Trimming at V came to 2 bases and at J to 4 bases, leaving 5 bases not matched to a gene. The germline CDR1 and CDR2 sequences are SNHLY and FYNNEI. DNA of the CDR3: TGTGCCAGCAGTGAAAAGACAGGGGGCGGCGGGGCCAACGTCCTGACTTTC. Translated, it gives CASSEKTGGGGANVLTF.

The chain employs TRBV6-5 and TRBJ2-7; D gene uncertain. Germline assignment: CDR1 MNHEY and CDR2 SVGAGI. The CDR3 sequence is 14 residues long. V lost 2 bases, J lost 2 bases, and 10 bases lay in between. The chain's CDR3 is CASSYTVSPYEQYF. The CDR3 bases are TGTGCCAGCAGTTACACGGTCTCCCCCTACGAGCAGTACTTC.

Only a few counts were recorded for this clonotype. The V call is TRBV2, the J call TRBJ2-1, with D maybe TRBD2 (5 bases). V dropped 7 bases and J dropped 3 bases, with 16 bases sitting between them. Germline CDR1 and CDR2: SNHLY and FYNNEI. CDR3 length: 15 amino acids. The CDR3 nucleotides read TGTGCCAGCAAAGCCCCGGGATCCCTCTACAATGAGCAGTTCTTC. It is translated as CASKAPGSLYNEQFF.

The rearrangement uses TRBV5-1 and TRBJ2-1, with D perhaps matching TRBD2 (6 bases). The CDR3 covers 17 residues. Germline CDR1 reads SGHRS; CDR2 reads YFSETQ. V was clipped by 1 base and J by 0 bases, with 14 bases between them. CDR3 nucleotide sequence: TGCGCCAGCAGCTTGCCCAGGGACTCTTACTCCTACAATGAGCAGTTCTTC. It translates to CASSLPRDSYSYNEQFF.

This clonotype was detected only a few times. V is TRBV7-6 and J is TRBJ2-1; 9 bases are a match to TRBD2. Germline-derived CDR1 and CDR2 are SGHVS and FNYEAQ. V was clipped by 0 bases and J by 3 bases; unmatched bases: 6. The CDR3 loop spans 17 amino acids. The CDR3 region has the DNA TGTGCCAGCAGCTTAGCGCTCGGGCGGGAGGGCTACAATGAGCAGTTCTTC. Amino acids: CASSLALGREGYNEQFF.

This clonotype has only a few counts. This chain joins TRBV3-1 and TRBJ2-1; 9 nucleotides line up with TRBD2. Germline V lookup: CDR1 LGHDT, CDR2 YNNKEL (reference sequence). V lost 5 bases, J lost 12 bases, and 5 bases stayed unmatched. The CDR3 contains 12 residues. CDR3 in DNA: TGTGCCAGCAGCGGTAGCGGGAGATGGCAGTTCTTC. Encoded protein: CASSGSGRWQFF.

This clonotype was counted ten times or more. The V gene is TRBV4-2, the J gene TRBJ2-1, with a weak D call TRBD2 (6 bases). Germline CDR1 LGHNA, CDR2 YNFKEQ. Trimming took off 4 bases at V and 8 bases at J, with 42 bases between the two ends. The CDR3 length is 23 residues. The CDR3 loop is CASSPGLPIFNQRLDPKWDEQFF. Written as DNA, the CDR3 is TGTGCCAGCAGCCCAGGACTACCGATATTCAATCAGAGATTAGATCCAAAATGGGATGAGCAGTTCTTC.

V is TRBV5-1 and J is TRBJ2-5; D is uncertain. CDR3 length: 13 residues. The germline CDR1 and CDR2 sequences are SGHRS and YFSETQ. Trimming cost V 9 bases and J 5 bases, with 17 bases left between them. The CDR3 nucleotides are TGCGCCACCAAGCCGACAAAAGGGGAGACCCAGTACTTC. Its translation is CATKPTKGETQYF.

This clonotype was observed a handful of times. The chain employs TRBV7-2 and TRBJ2-3; the match to TRBD2 covers 10 bases. The V and J ends lost 5 bases and 3 bases, in that order; junction bases with no gene match: 8. CDR3 size: 16 residues. The germline V gene has CDR1 SGHTA and CDR2 FQGNSA. The CDR3 is CASSRAGLARTDTQYF. CDR3 sequence (DNA): TGTGCCAGCAGCCGCGCGGGACTAGCGAGGACAGATACGCAGTATTTT.